This T cell receptor (beta chain) was found in a study of beta chain features in type 1 diabetes. Study-level points and caveats: In cDNA sequencing, cells with high TCR expression could be over-represented.

Of the isolated RNA, all was reverse transcribed, and so the sequenced material was expressed TCRB transcripts. Only in-frame clones appear in the TCRdb table, and some are missing; sequencing was by immunoSEQ multiplex PCR. The sample yields hundreds of thousands of clones, more than 9.5% seen once. This clone occurred a few times. Its antigen is not known. The origin of this receptor is a woman aged 18-35 years in good health. The source material was naive CD4+ T cells from blood.

Here the CDR3 DNA reads TGTGCCAGCAGCCCCCAACGCCGACTTCAGGAAGCTTTCTTT. It encodes CASSPQRRLQEAFF. The V gene is TRBV7-2, the J gene TRBJ1-1; no clear D gene. Trimming took off 5 bases at V and 8 bases at J, with 18 bases between the two ends. From germline, CDR1 is SGHTA and CDR2 FQGNSA. The CDR3 covers 14 residues.